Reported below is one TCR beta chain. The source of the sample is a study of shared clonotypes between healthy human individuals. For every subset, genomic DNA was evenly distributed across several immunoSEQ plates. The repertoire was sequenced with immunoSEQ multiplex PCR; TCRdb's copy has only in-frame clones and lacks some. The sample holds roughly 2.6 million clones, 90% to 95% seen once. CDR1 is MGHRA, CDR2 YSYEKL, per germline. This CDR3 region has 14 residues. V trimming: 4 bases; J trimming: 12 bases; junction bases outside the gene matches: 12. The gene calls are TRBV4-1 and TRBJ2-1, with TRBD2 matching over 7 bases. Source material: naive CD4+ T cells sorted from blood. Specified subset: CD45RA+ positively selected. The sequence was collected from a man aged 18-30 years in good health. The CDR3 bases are TGCGCCAGCAGCCGCGGGGAGGGCCCCTTGGGGCAGTTCTTC. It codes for CASSRGEGPLGQFF.